Sequencing of this TCR beta chain was carried out in a study of cytomegalovirus exposure and HLA in healthy donors. This clone was seen a handful of times. V lost 2 bases to trimming and J lost 3 bases, with 11 bases between them. This CDR3 is built from 14 residues. CDR1 and CDR2 (germline): MNHNS, SASEGT. The PCR was carried out with 60 Vbeta primers and 13 Jbeta primers. Here immunoSEQ multiplex PCR was the method, and the copy in TCRdb shows in-frame clones only, minus some. The profile covers about 150,000 clones, with 80% appearing a single time and 1% taken by the ten largest. The V call is TRBV6-1, the J call TRBJ2-7, with D possibly matching TRBD2 (6 bases). The sequenced material came from PBMCs. The clonotype originates from a woman between 50 and 59 years old in good health and CMV-seropositive. DNA for the CDR3: TGTGCCAGCAGTGAACAGCGGGCCCTCTACGAGCAGTACTTC. Its protein is CASSEQRALYEQYF.